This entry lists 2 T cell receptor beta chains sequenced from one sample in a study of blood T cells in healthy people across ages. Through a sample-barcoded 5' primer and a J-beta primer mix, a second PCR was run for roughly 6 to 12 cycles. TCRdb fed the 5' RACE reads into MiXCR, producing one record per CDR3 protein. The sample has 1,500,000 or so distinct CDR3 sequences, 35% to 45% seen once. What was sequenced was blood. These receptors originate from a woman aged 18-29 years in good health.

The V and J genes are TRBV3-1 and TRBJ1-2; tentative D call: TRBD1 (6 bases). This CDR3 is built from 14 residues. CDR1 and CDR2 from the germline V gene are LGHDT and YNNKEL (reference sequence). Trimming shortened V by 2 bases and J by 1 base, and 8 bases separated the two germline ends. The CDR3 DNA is TGTGCCAGCAGCCAAACGGACAGTAACTATGGCTACACCTTC. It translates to CASSQTDSNYGYTF.

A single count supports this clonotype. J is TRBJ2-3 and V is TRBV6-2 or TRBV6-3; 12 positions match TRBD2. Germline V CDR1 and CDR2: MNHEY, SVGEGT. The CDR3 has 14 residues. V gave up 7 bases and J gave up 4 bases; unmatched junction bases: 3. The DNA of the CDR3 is TGTGCCAGCACTAGCGGGAGGGCCTCAGATACGCAGTATTTT. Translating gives CASTSGRASDTQYF.